These 30 T cell receptor beta chains share one sample of origin, sequenced in a study of response to subunit inactivated influenza vaccine. MiXCR, run by TCRdb on the RT-PCR reads, gives a single entry per CDR3 protein. Found here are roughly 760,000 distinct CDR3 sequences, over 20% of them singletons; the top ten hold about 9.4%. The sequencing here drew on PBMCs from blood, taken roughly 5 days after vaccination. Receptors were obtained from a middle-aged man who received an inactivated influenza vaccine.

The chain combines TRBV9 with TRBJ1-2; TRBD1 is a possible D gene (5 bases). Trimming pared 0 bases from V and 2 bases from J, leaving 8 bases between. CDR1 SGDLS and CDR2 YYNGEE come from the germline V gene. This CDR3 has 14 amino acids. The CDR3 loop is CASSVAGGNYGYTF. The CDR3 coding sequence is TGTGCCAGCAGCGTAGCTGGGGGAAACTATGGCTACACCTTC.

To note about this clonotype: Its ends do not fully match the called genes, so a read error is possible. The chain has TRBV28 and TRBJ2-4; 11 bases fit TRBD1. The CDR3 spans 18 residues. Germline V gene lookup returns CDR1 MDHEN and CDR2 SYDVKM. The CDR3 region is CACSPGQGGLLAKNIQYF. The DNA of the CDR3 is TGTGCCTGCAGTCCGGGACAGGGGGGATTATTAGCCAAAAACATTCAGTACTTC.

The chain carries TRBV12-3 or TRBV12-4 and TRBJ2-5, with TRBD1 matching over 9 bases. Trimming removed 6 bases from V and 5 bases from J; junction bases left unmatched: 10. This CDR3 spans 15 amino acids. The CDR3 DNA reads TGTGCCAGCAGCCTTCGCACAGGGGGCGCTGAGACCCAGTACTTC. Translating gives CASSLRTGGAETQYF.

A few counts support this clonotype. The CDR3 DNA sequence: TGCGCCAGCAGCCAACTGCCGGGGCTAAGGGAAAAACTGTTTTTT. As protein: CASSQLPGLREKLFF. The genes are TRBV5-1 and TRBJ1-4; the D gene is possibly TRBD1 (5 bases). The germline V and J ends were trimmed by 4 bases and 8 bases, with 18 bases remaining between them. Per the germline V gene, CDR1 is SGHRS and CDR2 is YFSETQ. CDR3 length equals 15 residues.

V gene TRBV20-1 combines with J gene TRBJ2-7, with 9 nucleotides matching TRBD2. With V trimmed by 5 bases and J by 1 base, 12 bases remained unmatched. The CDR3 sequence is 16 residues long. Germline lookup yields CDR1 DFQATT and CDR2 SNEGSKA (reference sequence). The CDR3, as DNA: TGCAGTGCTGTGACAGGGTGGAGCGGGAGGTCCTACGAGCAGTACTTC. Encoded protein: CSAVTGWSGRSYEQYF.

The sample holds a few counts of this clonotype. V gene TRBV28 combines with J gene TRBJ2-7, with D possibly called TRBD1 or TRBD2 (5 bases each). V lost 6 bases and J 2 bases, leaving 20 bases between the germline ends. Germline CDR1 and CDR2: MDHEN and SYDVKM. The CDR3 loop spans 16 amino acids. The CDR3 DNA follows: TGTGCCAGCAGCTCCCCGTCTCGGGGCATCACCTACGAGCAGTACTTC. Residues: CASSSPSRGITYEQYF.

This clonotype has only a few counts. The V gene is TRBV4-3, the J gene TRBJ2-5, with 8 bases lining up with TRBD2. Germline assignment: CDR1 LGHNA and CDR2 YSLEER. CDR3 size: 15 residues. The V gene end was trimmed by 0 bases and the J gene end by 4 bases; junction bases not matched to a gene: 4. Here the CDR3 DNA reads TGCGCCAGCAGCCAAGACGTCGCGGGGGGAGAGACCCAGTACTTC. Translation gives CASSQDVAGGETQYF.

This clonotype turned up a few times. This rearrangement joins TRBV6-5 to TRBJ1-1, with 7 nucleotides matching TRBD1. The CDR3 loop spans 17 amino acids. V was clipped by 2 bases and J by 2 bases; unmatched bases: 11. Germline values: CDR1 MNHEY, CDR2 SVGAGI. CDR3 loop: CASSYAAPGQLNTEAFF. The CDR3 DNA sequence: TGTGCCAGCAGTTACGCCGCGCCGGGACAGCTAAACACTGAAGCTTTCTTT.

The sample holds a few counts of this clonotype. This chain links TRBV3-1 with TRBJ2-5, with 9 positions matching TRBD1. The trim removed 4 bases at V and 5 bases at J, leaving 8 bases unmatched. CDR1 LGHDT and CDR2 YNNKEL come from the germline V gene (reference sequence). The CDR3 covers 15 residues. The CDR3 nucleotides are TGTGCCAGCAGCCTTCCGGGACAGGGCGTCGAGACCCAGTACTTC. This gives the protein CASSLPGQGVETQYF.

There are many counts of this clonotype. The gene calls are TRBV7-2 and TRBJ2-3; D is unresolved. Germline V gene sequence: CDR1 SGHTA, CDR2 FQGNSA. V dropped 2 bases and J dropped 5 bases, with 14 bases sitting between them. The CDR3 is 15 residues long. The CDR3 DNA sequence: TGTGCCAGCAGCTTAAAGGTCATGGGCGGAGATACGCAGTATTTT. It translates to CASSLKVMGGDTQYF.

The rearrangement links TRBV5-1 to TRBJ2-7; TRBD2 matches 10 bases. Germline V gene data show CDR1 as SGHRS and CDR2 as YFSETQ. The CDR3 is 14 residues long. The trim removed 4 bases at V and 6 bases at J, leaving 7 bases unmatched. As DNA, the CDR3 is TGCGCCAGCAGCCCCGGGACTAGCGTGGCCGAGCAGTACTTC. It encodes CASSPGTSVAEQYF.

A few counts support this clonotype. The gene calls are TRBV20-1 and TRBJ2-1; TRBD1 matches 7 bases. CDR3 length equals 14 residues. The germline V gene has CDR1 DFQATT and CDR2 SNEGSKA (reference sequence). The V segment lost 1 base and the J segment 6 bases; nucleotides outside the gene matches: 6. The CDR3 coding sequence is TGCAGTGCTAGAGGTCTGGGACAGCGCAATGAGCAGTTCTTC. This gives the protein CSARGLGQRNEQFF.

V usage is TRBV7-2 and J usage is TRBJ2-7; D is possibly TRBD2 (5 bases). The CDR3 runs 15 residues. Trimming took off 5 bases at V and 5 bases at J, with 19 bases between the two ends. Germline assignment: CDR1 SGHTA and CDR2 FQGNSA. The CDR3 loop reads CASSPNYRGSNEQYF. The CDR3 bases are TGTGCCAGCAGCCCGAATTACCGGGGTTCCAACGAGCAGTACTTC.

The chain joins TRBV29-1 to TRBJ2-7, with D unresolved. V shed 1 base and J shed 0 bases, with 7 bases lying between them. There are 13 residues in the CDR3. CDR1 is SQVTM and CDR2 is ANQGSEA in the germline V gene. The CDR3 sequence is CSVEVQDSYEQYF. The CDR3 DNA reads as TGCAGCGTTGAAGTCCAGGACTCCTACGAGCAGTACTTC.

In this sample, this clonotype turned up a few times. The gene calls are TRBV5-6 and TRBJ2-5; D is ambiguous. This CDR3 spans 15 amino acids. The ends were cut back, 0 bases at V and 4 bases at J, with 13 bases in the middle. Germline CDR1 and CDR2: SGHDT and YYEEEE. The CDR3 region has the DNA TGTGCCAGCAGCTTGGATTCAAAAGGTTTAGAGACCCAGTACTTC. It translates to CASSLDSKGLETQYF.

V and J are TRBV27 and TRBJ2-7; possibly TRBD1 or TRBD2 for D (5 bases each). CDR3 length equals 15 residues. The germline gives CDR1 MNHEY, CDR2 SMNVEV (reference sequence). The V end lost 6 bases, the J end lost 4 bases, and 19 bases lay between the germline ends. The CDR3 is CASSPRDLGVYEQYF. In nucleotides, the CDR3 is TGTGCCAGCAGCCCCCGTGACTTGGGGGTTTACGAGCAGTACTTC.

V and J are TRBV5-5 and TRBJ2-7; TRBD1 matches 8 bases. Trimming at V came to 4 bases and at J to 0 bases, leaving 6 bases not matched to a gene. This CDR3 is 15 amino acids long. Germline assignment: CDR1 SGHKS and CDR2 YYEKEE (reference sequence). CDR3 sequence (DNA): TGTGCCAGCAGCCGCGGACAGGGTATCTCCTACGAGCAGTACTTC. This encodes CASSRGQGISYEQYF.

This clonotype was detected a few times. The rearrangement joins TRBV20-1 to TRBJ1-1; D is uncertain. The CDR3 has 13 residues. Germline V gene data show CDR1 as DFQATT and CDR2 as SNEGSKA (reference sequence). V lost 6 bases to trimming and J lost 0 bases, with 11 bases between them. CDR3 sequence (DNA): TGCAGTGCCCCCCACGGAATGAACACTGAAGCTTTCTTT. Amino acid sequence: CSAPHGMNTEAFF.

This clonotype has just a few counts. One junction end does not reproduce the germline sequence, and a read error may be involved. The rearrangement links TRBV20-1 to TRBJ2-1; unclear D gene. The CDR3 is 13 amino acids. The germline V gene has CDR1 DFQATT and CDR2 SNEGSKA (reference sequence). For the CDR3, the DNA is TGCAGTGCTAGAGAAAGGACCTACGATGAGCAGTTCTTC. Translating it yields CSARERTYDEQFF.

This chain connects TRBV5-1 to TRBJ2-1; perhaps TRBD1 as D (7 bases). The V and J ends lost 4 bases and 5 bases respectively, with 16 bases between them. The germline gives CDR1 SGHRS, CDR2 YFSETQ. The CDR3 runs 15 residues. The CDR3 bases are TGCGCCAGCAGCCCAAGACAGGGACTCAACAATGAGCAGTTCTTC. It yields the protein CASSPRQGLNNEQFF.

J is TRBJ1-5 and V is TRBV20-1; D is unclear. V was pared by 3 bases and J by 1 base, with 13 bases between. The V gene's germline CDR1 is DFQATT and CDR2 SNEGSKA (reference sequence). CDR3 length: 15 amino acids. CDR3 coding DNA: TGCAGTGCTAGTGCGGAGCAAATGAGCAATCAGCCCCAGCATTTT. It translates to CSASAEQMSNQPQHF.

The chain carries TRBV30 and TRBJ2-2, with 10 bases that match TRBD2. CDR1 is GTSNPN and CDR2 is SVGIG in the germline V gene (reference sequence). This CDR3 region has 15 residues. J gave up 3 bases and V 0 bases, and 1 base lay outside the gene matches. CDR3 sequence (DNA): TGTGCCTGGAGTGTAGGGACTAGCGACACCGGGGAGCTGTTTTTT. Translated, it gives CAWSVGTSDTGELFF.

The CDR3 here is CAISEGFGGYTF. The CDR3 DNA is TGTGCCATCAGTGAAGGTTTCGGGGGCTACACCTTC. V usage is TRBV10-3 and J usage is TRBJ1-2; the D is unclear. Trimming shortened V by 3 bases and J by 8 bases, and 10 bases separated the two germline ends. This CDR3 is built from 12 residues. Looked up from germline, CDR1 is ENHRY and CDR2 is SYGVKD.

V and J are TRBV4-3 and TRBJ2-5; tentatively, D is TRBD2 (5 bases). The CDR3 runs to 16 residues. Germline V gives CDR1 LGHNA, CDR2 YSLEER. V was trimmed by 0 bases and J by 2 bases, leaving 13 bases between them. The CDR3 nucleotides are TGCGCCAGCAGCCAAGAACGGGGTGATGGACAAGAGACCCAGTACTTC. Protein sequence: CASSQERGDGQETQYF.

V and J are TRBV25-1 and TRBJ2-1; no clear D. CDR3 size: 12 residues. The germline CDR1 and CDR2 sequences are MGHDK and SYGVNS. V shed 4 bases and J shed 4 bases, with 5 bases lying between them. CDR3 DNA sequence: TGTGCCAGCAGTGCAGTATACAATGAGCAGTTCTTC. Its translation is CASSAVYNEQFF.

In this sample, this clonotype turned up a few times. V usage is TRBV27 and J usage is TRBJ2-5; D is undetermined. Germline assignment: CDR1 MNHEY and CDR2 SMNVEV (reference sequence). The CDR3 extends over 16 amino acids. Deletions cut 4 bases from V and 3 bases from J, with 18 bases between. This chain's CDR3 is CASSSRRYEPEETQYF. The CDR3 coding sequence is TGTGCCAGCAGTTCCCGACGGTATGAACCTGAAGAGACCCAGTACTTC.

This clonotype occurred many times. The chain links TRBV12-3 or TRBV12-4 to TRBJ1-5; 8 nucleotides line up with TRBD1. The V gene end was trimmed by 5 bases and the J gene end by 6 bases; junction bases not matched to a gene: 3. CDR3 length: 13 residues. CDR3 protein: CASSGQGRQPQHF. The CDR3 nucleotides read TGTGCCAGCAGTGGACAGGGTCGTCAGCCCCAGCATTTT.

This clonotype was detected a few times. The chain is built from TRBV12-3 or TRBV12-4 and TRBJ2-7; TRBD1 matches 8 bases. The CDR3 is 15 residues long. The trim removed 5 bases at V and 2 bases at J, leaving 8 bases unmatched. CDR3 nucleotide sequence: TGTGCCAGCAGTAACCCGACAGGGGACCCCTACGAGCAGTACTTC. Protein sequence: CASSNPTGDPYEQYF.

This clonotype was detected only a few times. The J gene is TRBJ1-6, the V gene TRBV12-3 or TRBV12-4, with 9 positions matching TRBD1. Trimming took 4 bases from V and 9 from J; bases not matched to a gene: 7. CDR3 length equals 15 residues. DNA for the CDR3: TGTGCCAGCAGTTCAGGGACAGGGAGGGGTTCACCCCTCCACTTT. This translates into CASSSGTGRGSPLHF.

This clonotype was detected a few times. The rearrangement joins TRBV7-2 to TRBJ1-6, with D unresolved. Germline CDR1 and CDR2: SGHTA and FQGNSA. The CDR3 has 16 residues. V lost 5 bases and J 0 bases, leaving 11 bases between the germline ends. The CDR3 nucleotides read TGTGCCAGCAGCAAGGGTTTCGACTCCTATAATTCACCCCTCCACTTT. It is translated as CASSKGFDSYNSPLHF.